Each of the 20 T cell receptor beta chains below was sequenced from the same sample in a study of blood T cell repertoires in COVID-19. TCRdb's table, derived via immunoSEQ multiplex PCR, lists solely in-frame clones and lacks some. The data contain some 300,000 clones, almost 90% of them singletons. Sequencing input: peripheral blood. These receptors originate from a woman in her 40s with COVID-19, enrolled during active disease.

The count of this clone is one. The chain links TRBV5-1 to TRBJ1-6; the match to TRBD1 covers 8 bases. Germline-derived CDR1 and CDR2 are SGHRS and YFSETQ. The trim removed 0 bases at V and 9 bases at J, leaving 8 bases unmatched. The CDR3 is 16 residues long. In DNA form, the CDR3 reads TGCGCCAGCAGCTTGGCCGGGGCAGGGGGCACTTCACCCCTCCACTTT. This translates into CASSLAGAGGTSPLHF.

The chain recombines TRBV7-2 with TRBJ2-1; 10 bases map to TRBD2. After removal of 5 bases from V and 5 bases from J, the junction contained 12 bases not matched to a gene. Germline values: CDR1 SGHTA, CDR2 FQGNSA. The length of the CDR3 is 17 residues. CDR3 bases: TGTGCCAGCAGCCCCTTAACGACTAGCGGGTATCACAATGAGCAGTTCTTC. It is translated as CASSPLTTSGYHNEQFF.

With regard to this clone: The same CDR3 is also encoded by other DNA sequences in this sample. The chain employs TRBV6-1 and TRBJ2-7, with D possibly being TRBD1 (6 bases). Germline V CDR1 and CDR2: MNHNS, SASEGT. The CDR3 consists of 14 residues. V lost 3 bases and J lost 2, with 11 bases in between. The CDR3 loop reads CASSERAGAYEQYF. CDR3 DNA sequence: TGTGCCAGCAGTGAGCGGGCAGGGGCCTACGAGCAGTACTTC.

V is TRBV5-1 and J is TRBJ2-7, with D maybe TRBD1 (6 bases). Germline-derived CDR1 and CDR2 are SGHRS and YFSETQ. The CDR3 contains 16 residues. Trimming cost V 4 bases and J 2 bases, with 19 bases left between them. The DNA of the CDR3 is TGCGCCAGCAGCCCTATCGGACAGTCGTCCACCTACGAGCAGTACTTC. Translation: CASSPIGQSSTYEQYF. The variable domain in full, completed from reference TRBV5-1 and TRBJ2-7, reads KAGVTQTPRYLIKTRGQQVTLSCSPISGHRSVSWYQQTPGQGLQFLFEYFSETQRNKGNFPGRFSGRQFSNSRSEMNVSTLELGDSALYLCASSPIGQSSTYEQYFGPGTRLTVT.

V and J are TRBV9 and TRBJ1-2, with D unresolved. Germline loops: CDR1 SGDLS, CDR2 YYNGEE. The ends were cut back, 4 bases at V and 9 bases at J, with 10 bases in the middle. The CDR3 sequence is 11 residues long. The CDR3 region is CASSWPGSYTF. DNA for the CDR3: TGTGCCAGCAGCTGGCCGGGGAGCTACACCTTC.

In DNA form, the CDR3 reads TGTGCCAGCAGCTTCAAAGAACTAGCGGGAGTTGAGCAGTTCTTC. It translates to CASSFKELAGVEQFF. The V and J genes are TRBV7-9 and TRBJ2-1, with TRBD2 identical over 11 bases. The CDR3 length is 15 residues. CDR1 is SEHNR, CDR2 FQNEAQ, per germline (reference sequence). Trimming at V came to 3 bases and at J to 9 bases, leaving 7 bases not matched to a gene. Combining the CDR3 with reference TRBV7-9 and TRBJ2-1 gives the whole variable domain DTGVSQNPRHKITKRGQNVTFRCDPISEHNRLYWYRQTLGQGPEFLTYFQNEAQLEKSRLLSDRFSAERPKGSFSTLEIQRTEQGDSAMYLCASSFKELAGVEQFFGPGTRLTVL.

J is TRBJ2-7 and V is TRBV4-2; TRBD1 is a possible D gene (7 bases). There are 16 residues in the CDR3. The germline V gene encodes CDR1 LGHNA and CDR2 YNFKEQ. Trimming took off 0 bases at V and 7 bases at J, with 19 bases between the two ends. Here the CDR3 reads CASSQEGRGQQREQYF. CDR3 DNA: TGTGCCAGCAGCCAAGAGGGGCGGGGACAGCAAAGGGAGCAGTACTTC.

This rearrangement joins TRBV18 to TRBJ2-7; 7 bases align to TRBD2. The CDR3 is 16 residues long. Germline values: CDR1 KGHSH, CDR2 LQKENI. V was pared by 0 bases and J by 3 bases, with 8 bases of the junction left unmatched. CDR3 DNA: TGTGCCAGCTCACCACCGACGGGGGGTGGTAACTACGAGCAGTACTTC. It is translated as CASSPPTGGGNYEQYF.

The chain carries TRBV27 and TRBJ1-5; 9 bases fit TRBD1. The CDR3 extends over 17 amino acids. Germline V gene data show CDR1 as MNHEY and CDR2 as SMNVEV (reference sequence). The V segment lost 4 bases and the J segment 1 base; nucleotides outside the gene matches: 8. Written as DNA, the CDR3 is TGTGCCAGCAGTTCACGGACAGGGGCCCTAAGCAATCAGCCCCAGCATTTT. Protein: CASSSRTGALSNQPQHF.

V is TRBV2 and J is TRBJ1-6; tentative D call: TRBD1 (5 bases). V gave up 8 bases and J gave up 0 bases, with 23 bases separating them. The V gene's germline CDR1 is SNHLY and CDR2 FYNNEI. The CDR3 is made up of 19 amino acids. CDR3 bases: TGTGCCAGCCTCCGGTCGAACAGTGGGGCGAGCTCCTATAATTCACCCCTCCACTTT. Residues: CASLRSNSGASSYNSPLHF.

This clone has a single count. The chain carries TRBV7-2 and TRBJ1-5; possible D gene TRBD1, 5 bases. Germline lookup yields CDR1 SGHTA and CDR2 FQGNSA. Trimming cost V 2 bases and J 0 bases, with 14 bases left between them. CDR3 length: 17 amino acids. As DNA, the CDR3 is TGTGCCAGCAGCTTATATGGGGGGGGAGGTAGCAATCAGCCCCAGCATTTT. Its translation: CASSLYGGGGSNQPQHF.

This chain connects TRBV6-2 or TRBV6-3 to TRBJ2-2; no definite D call. The CDR3 consists of 13 residues. CDR1 MNHEY and CDR2 SVGEGT come from the germline V gene. The germline V and J ends were trimmed by 5 bases and 4 bases, with 8 bases remaining between them. The CDR3 sequence is CASSPIGTGELFF. CDR3 coding DNA: TGTGCCAGCAGTCCCATCGGCACCGGGGAGCTGTTTTTT.

Turning to this clone: The sample carries other DNA sequences with the same CDR3. The CDR3 nucleotides read TGTGCCAGTAGTATAGGAGGGAATGAAAAACTGTTTTTT. Translated: CASSIGGNEKLFF. The rearrangement uses TRBV19 and TRBJ1-4; no clear D gene. With 1 base removed from V and 5 bases from J, the gap between germline ends came to 5 bases. Germline-derived CDR1 and CDR2 are LNHDA and SQIVND (reference sequence). This CDR3 is 13 amino acids long.

DNA of the CDR3: TGTGCCAGCAGCTTAGGAGGTCTAGCGGGGCAAGAGACCCAGTACTTC. It codes for CASSLGGLAGQETQYF. The V gene is TRBV11-2, the J gene TRBJ2-5, with 9 bases matching TRBD2. The germline V gene encodes CDR1 SGHAT and CDR2 FQNNGV. The junction had 5 bases not matched to a gene; V was cut back by 1 base and J by 2 bases. This CDR3 is 16 amino acids long.

This chain links TRBV28 with TRBJ1-5; 9 bases line up with TRBD1. This CDR3 is 18 amino acids long. The J segment lost 0 bases and the V segment lost 7 bases, leaving 13 bases of the junction unmatched. Germline V lookup: CDR1 MDHEN, CDR2 SYDVKM. CDR3 in DNA: TGTGCCAGCACAGGGCCGGGACAGGGATTCTATAGCAATCAGCCCCAGCATTTT. Its protein is CASTGPGQGFYSNQPQHF.

This sequence joins TRBV12-3 or TRBV12-4 and TRBJ1-2; D unresolved. V was trimmed by 4 bases and J by 8 bases, leaving 11 bases between them. The CDR3 is 12 residues long. CDR3 in amino acids: CASSSEMRGYTF. The CDR3 bases are TGTGCCAGCAGTTCCGAGATGAGGGGCTACACCTTC.

The gene calls are TRBV11-3 and TRBJ2-3, with 8 bases identical to TRBD1. The CDR3 is 15 residues long. Per germline, CDR1 SGHNT and CDR2 YENEEA. V shed 5 bases and J 0 bases; nucleotides not matched to a gene: 4. CDR3 loop: CASSLRQGSTDTQYF. The CDR3, as DNA: TGTGCCAGCAGCCTTCGACAGGGGAGCACAGATACGCAGTATTTT. Variable domain in full (rest from reference TRBV11-3 and TRBJ2-3): EAGVVQSPRYKIIEKKQPVAFWCNPISGHNTLYWYLQNLGQGPELLIRYENEEAVDDSQLPKDRFSAERLKGVDSTLKIQPAELGDSAVYLCASSLRQGSTDTQYFGPGTRLTVL.

The table lists this clone with a count of one. V and J are TRBV27 and TRBJ2-3, with 7 bases matching TRBD2. This CDR3 spans 14 amino acids. Germline V gene sequence: CDR1 MNHEY, CDR2 SMNVEV (reference sequence). The ends lost 1 base at V and 4 bases at J; junction bases unmatched: 2. In DNA form, the CDR3 reads TGTGCCAGCAGTTTATTGGCGGGAGCAGATACGCAGTATTTT. It is translated as CASSLLAGADTQYF.

This clone has just one count. The genes are TRBV28 and TRBJ1-2, with 10 bases identical to TRBD1. Germline V gives CDR1 MDHEN, CDR2 SYDVKM. CDR3 length: 13 residues. With V trimmed by 5 bases and J by 7 bases, 4 bases remained unmatched. This CDR3 is CASSLTGGIGYTF. The CDR3, as DNA: TGTGCCAGCAGTCTGACAGGGGGCATTGGCTACACCTTC.

This chain connects TRBV6-5 to TRBJ2-7; TRBD2 is a possible D gene (6 bases). V shed 2 bases and J shed 2 bases, with 16 bases lying between them. In germline, CDR1 is MNHEY, CDR2 SVGAGI. This CDR3 contains 16 residues. CDR3 DNA: TGTGCCAGCAGTTACGCCCCCGGGACTTCCCCCTACGAGCAGTACTTC. This codes for CASSYAPGTSPYEQYF.